This T cell receptor beta chain was identified during a study of T cell responses to AZD1222 COVID-19 vaccine. Study outcomes and limitations: Among those given AZD1222, only five or six were seropositive at baseline. A reported finding is that nearly half of spike-specific TCRs target unmutated variant regions.

Profiling relied on immunoSEQ multiplex PCR, and the TCRdb table lists in-frame clones only, not all of them. The top ten hold around 9.6% of the sample, which has some 120,000 clones, just over 85% seen once. The CDR3 spans 11 residues. Germline CDR1 MRHNA, CDR2 SNTAGT. V was clipped by 5 bases and J by 8 bases, with 9 bases between them. This clone was counted only a few times. The antigen remains undetermined. The rearrangement uses TRBV6-4 and TRBJ1-1, with TRBD1 as a possible D gene (6 bases). Material: peripheral blood, obtained on day 0 of AZD1222 vaccination. The sequence was obtained from an adult in good health. The CDR3 DNA reads as TGTGCCAGCAGTTGGACAGACGAAGCTTTCTTT. Protein sequence: CASSWTDEAFF.